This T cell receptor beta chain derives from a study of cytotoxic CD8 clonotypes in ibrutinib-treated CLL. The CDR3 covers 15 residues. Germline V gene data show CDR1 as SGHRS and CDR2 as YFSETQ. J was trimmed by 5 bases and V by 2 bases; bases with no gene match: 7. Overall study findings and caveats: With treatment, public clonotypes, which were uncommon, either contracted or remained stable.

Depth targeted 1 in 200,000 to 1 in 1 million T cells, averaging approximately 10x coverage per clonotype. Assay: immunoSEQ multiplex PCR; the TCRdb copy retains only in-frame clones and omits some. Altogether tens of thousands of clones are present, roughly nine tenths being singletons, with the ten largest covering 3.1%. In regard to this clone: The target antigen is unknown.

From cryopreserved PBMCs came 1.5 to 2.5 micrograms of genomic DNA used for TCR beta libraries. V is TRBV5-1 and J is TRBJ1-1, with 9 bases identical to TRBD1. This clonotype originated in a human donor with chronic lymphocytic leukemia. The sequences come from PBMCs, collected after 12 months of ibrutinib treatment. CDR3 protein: CASSLQGAENTEAFF. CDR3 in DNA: TGCGCCAGCAGCTTACAGGGGGCGGAGAATACTGAAGCTTTCTTT.